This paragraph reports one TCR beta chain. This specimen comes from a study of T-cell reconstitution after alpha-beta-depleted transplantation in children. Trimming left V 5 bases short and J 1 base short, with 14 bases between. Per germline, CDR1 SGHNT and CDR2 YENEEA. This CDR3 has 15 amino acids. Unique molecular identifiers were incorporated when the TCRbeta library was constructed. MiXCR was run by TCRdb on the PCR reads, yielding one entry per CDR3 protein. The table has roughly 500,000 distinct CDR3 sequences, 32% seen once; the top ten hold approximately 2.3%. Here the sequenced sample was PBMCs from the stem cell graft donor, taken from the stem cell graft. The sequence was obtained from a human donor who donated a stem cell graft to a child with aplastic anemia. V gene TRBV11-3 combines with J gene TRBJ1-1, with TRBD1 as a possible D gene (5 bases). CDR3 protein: CASSPPTDRNTEAFF. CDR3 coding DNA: TGTGCCAGCAGCCCCCCGACCGACAGGAACACTGAAGCTTTCTTT.